These 21 T cell receptor beta chains were sequenced from one sample in a study of T cell repertoires in cytomegalovirus infection. TCRdb reprocessed the reads via MiXCR and lists one record per CDR3 protein. The table shows tens of thousands of distinct CDR3 sequences, with more than 15% occurring only once. These receptors lack a known antigen. This specimen was CD8+ T cells from cultured PBMCs, taken from culture after CMV antigen stimulation. These receptors came from a human donor in good health (CMV status not recorded). Some clones in this sample may be carry-over from other donors' samples.

This clonotype was counted a few times. The rearrangement links TRBV4-3 to TRBJ1-5; D is possibly TRBD1 (6 bases). The CDR3 is made up of 15 amino acids. The germline CDR1 and CDR2 sequences are LGHNA and YSLEER. The germline V and J ends were trimmed by 1 base and 6 bases, with 13 bases remaining between them. CDR3 DNA sequence: TGCGCCAGCAGCCAAGTTCAGGGGAGAGGTCAGCCCCAGCATTTT. This sequence encodes CASSQVQGRGQPQHF.

This clonotype was picked up a small number of times. The chain joins TRBV11-3 to TRBJ2-1, with D tentatively TRBD2 (6 bases). The V and J ends lost 1 base and 8 bases respectively, with 12 bases between them. Germline CDR1 SGHNT, CDR2 YENEEA. The CDR3 totals 14 residues. CDR3 amino acids: CASSLGGGMDEQFF. For the CDR3, the DNA is TGTGCCAGCAGCTTAGGAGGAGGGATGGATGAGCAGTTCTTC.

This clonotype was seen more than once but under ten times. CDR3 in amino acids: CASSLGTEGLAGRGGTQYF. CDR3 sequence (DNA): TGTGCCAGCAGCTTAGGGACCGAGGGACTAGCGGGGCGGGGAGGGACCCAGTACTTC. V usage is TRBV7-2 and J usage is TRBJ2-5; 13 bases agree with TRBD2. The germline V gene encodes CDR1 SGHTA and CDR2 FQGNSA. This CDR3 comprises 19 residues. V shed 1 base, J shed 7 bases, and the junction held 15 bases outside the gene matches.

V gene TRBV7-2 combines with J gene TRBJ1-1, with D uncertain. Between the trimmed V and J ends, which lost 9 bases and 6 bases, there was a span of 23 bases. This CDR3 has 15 amino acids. From germline, CDR1 is SGHTA and CDR2 FQGNSA. CDR3 DNA sequence: TGTGCCAGTCTCCAAAGGTCAGGCGGGTTACCTGAAGCTTTCTTT. It codes for CASLQRSGGLPEAFF.

This rearrangement joins TRBV7-9 to TRBJ1-5, with 12 positions matching TRBD1. After removal of 5 bases from V and 5 bases from J, the junction contained 7 bases not matched to a gene. Germline V lookup: CDR1 SEHNR, CDR2 FQNEAQ (reference sequence). This CDR3 has 16 amino acids. CDR3 nucleotide sequence: TGTGCCAGCAGCGCCACCGGGACAGGGGGCTATCAGCCCCAGCATTTT. Its protein is CASSATGTGGYQPQHF.

This clonotype was seen at least ten times. The V call is TRBV11-1, the J call TRBJ2-1; 9 bases agree with TRBD1. The CDR3 extends over 14 amino acids. V lost 5 bases, J lost 8 bases, and 7 bases stayed unmatched. Per the germline V gene, CDR1 is SGHAT and CDR2 is FQDESV (reference sequence). The CDR3: CASSMDRGGDEQFF. As DNA, the CDR3 is TGTGCCAGCAGCATGGACAGGGGAGGGGATGAGCAGTTCTTC.

The CDR3 protein is CASSSPGGAGYEQYF. The CDR3 DNA follows: TGTGCCAGCAGTTCCCCAGGGGGCGCGGGGTACGAGCAGTACTTC. This sequence joins TRBV28 and TRBJ2-7, with 8 nucleotides matching TRBD1. CDR1 is MDHEN and CDR2 is SYDVKM in the germline V gene. This CDR3 has 15 amino acids. V lost 4 bases, J lost 4 bases, and 9 bases stayed unmatched. Full variable domain (outside the CDR3, taken from reference TRBV28 and TRBJ2-7): DVKVTQSSRYLVKRTGEKVFLECVQDMDHENMFWYRQDPGLGLRLIYFSYDVKMKEKGDIPEGYSVSREKKERFSLILESASTNQTSMYLCASSSPGGAGYEQYFGPGTRLTVT.

The CDR3 sequence is CASSGGTNPSSPLHF. The CDR3 nucleotides are TGTGCCAGCAGTGGCGGGACGAATCCGTCGTCACCCCTCCACTTT. The J gene is TRBJ1-6, the V gene TRBV6-1, with D maybe TRBD1 (5 bases). The CDR3 length is 15 residues. Looked up from germline, CDR1 is MNHNS and CDR2 is SASEGT. V lost 4 bases and J 10 bases, leaving 17 bases between the germline ends.

This clonotype was seen a handful of times. J is TRBJ2-7 and V is TRBV12-3 or TRBV12-4; TRBD2 matches 12 bases. Trimming at V came to 3 bases and at J to 7 bases, leaving 10 bases not matched to a gene. This CDR3 has 16 amino acids. The CDR3 here is CASSLGSSGRAGEQYF. CDR3 bases: TGTGCCAGCAGTTTGGGGTCTAGCGGGAGGGCGGGTGAGCAGTACTTC.

The V gene is TRBV6-2 or TRBV6-3, the J gene TRBJ1-5, with D maybe TRBD1 (5 bases). CDR1 is MNHEY, CDR2 SVGEGT, per germline. CDR3 length: 15 residues. V lost 2 bases and J 0 bases, leaving 8 bases between the germline ends. Written as DNA, the CDR3 is TGTGCCAGCAGTTACGCAGGGTATAGCAATCAGCCCCAGCATTTT. Translated, it gives CASSYAGYSNQPQHF.

The sample holds a few counts of this clonotype. V and J are TRBV7-8 and TRBJ2-7, with D possibly TRBD1 on 6 matching bases. CDR1 SGHVS and CDR2 FQNEAQ come from the germline V gene. The length of the CDR3 is 16 residues. V gave up 0 bases and J gave up 0 bases, with 12 bases separating them. In DNA form, the CDR3 reads TGTGCCAGCAGCTTAGCCCCGGGACATTCCTCCTACGAGCAGTACTTC. It codes for CASSLAPGHSSYEQYF.

This clonotype has just a few counts. The chain employs TRBV4-3 and TRBJ2-1; 8 bases are shared with TRBD1. The CDR3 length is 15 residues. Per germline, CDR1 LGHNA and CDR2 YSLEER. V was clipped by 4 bases and J by 7 bases; unmatched bases: 9. This chain's CDR3 is CASSPSGTGSNEQFF. CDR3 nucleotide sequence: TGCGCCAGCAGCCCATCCGGGACAGGCTCTAATGAGCAGTTCTTC.

The chain is built from TRBV12-3 or TRBV12-4 and TRBJ2-1; D is unclear. CDR3 length: 14 residues. Trimming took 0 bases from V and 2 from J, leaving 5 bases between them. The CDR3 nucleotides read TGTGCCAGCAGTTTAGCGCAGGCCTACAATGAGCAGTTCTTC. It translates to CASSLAQAYNEQFF.

This clonotype was recorded at least ten times. V is TRBV4-1 and J is TRBJ2-1; possibly TRBD2 for D (5 bases). Germline values: CDR1 MGHRA, CDR2 YSYEKL. The germline V and J ends were trimmed by 4 bases and 0 bases, with 13 bases remaining between them. There are 16 residues in the CDR3. The CDR3 bases are TGCGCCAGCAGCCTCCTGGACTCGAGCTCCTACAATGAGCAGTTCTTC. Translating it yields CASSLLDSSSYNEQFF.

This clonotype was picked up many times. The chain uses TRBV15 and TRBJ1-1, with no clear D. The CDR3 contains 12 residues. Trimming cost V 5 bases and J 5 bases, with 9 bases left between them. The germline CDR1 and CDR2 sequences are LNHNV and YYDKDF (reference sequence). Written as DNA, the CDR3 is TGTGCCACCAGCCAGACACTAACTGAAGCTTTCTTT. Its translation: CATSQTLTEAFF.

J is TRBJ2-2 and V is TRBV7-2, with unresolved D. Per the germline V gene, CDR1 is SGHTA and CDR2 is FQGNSA. The V gene lost 4 bases and the J gene lost 6 bases, with 3 bases spanning the gap. The CDR3 totals 11 residues. The DNA for the CDR3 is TGTGCCAGCAGCTGGGCCGGGGAGCTGTTTTTT. As protein: CASSWAGELFF.

The sample holds a few counts of this clonotype. The rearrangement joins TRBV7-3 to TRBJ2-5, with 9 nucleotides matching TRBD2. Germline CDR1 is SGHTA and CDR2 is FQGTGA. The CDR3 has 22 residues. Trimming removed 4 bases from V and 3 bases from J; junction bases left unmatched: 27. This chain's CDR3 is CASSSTSAGGRRSQGEEETQYF. CDR3 in DNA: TGTGCCAGCAGCTCAACGTCGGCGGGAGGGCGACGATCCCAGGGAGAGGAAGAGACCCAGTACTTC.

V gene TRBV7-7 combines with J gene TRBJ1-4, with D perhaps matching TRBD1 (5 bases). The CDR3 length is 13 residues. The germline gives CDR1 SSHAT, CDR2 FNYEAQ (reference sequence). Between the trimmed V and J ends, which lost 4 bases and 7 bases, there was a span of 10 bases. This chain's CDR3 is CASSSRRGEKLFF. The CDR3 region has the DNA TGTGCCAGCAGCTCGCGGAGGGGTGAAAAACTGTTTTTT.

The J gene is TRBJ2-7, the V gene TRBV29-1, with 8 bases identical to TRBD1. J gave up 4 bases and V 6 bases, and 5 bases lay outside the gene matches. CDR1 SQVTM and CDR2 ANQGSEA come from the germline V gene. This CDR3 is built from 12 residues. The CDR3 loop reads CSVDRGGYEQYF. CDR3 DNA sequence: TGCAGCGTAGACAGGGGAGGATACGAGCAGTACTTC.

This clonotype has more than one count but fewer than ten. This sequence joins TRBV6-5 and TRBJ1-1, with 7 bases fitting TRBD1. CDR1 and CDR2 (germline): MNHEY, SVGAGI. After removal of 5 bases from V and 6 bases from J, the junction contained 12 bases not matched to a gene. This CDR3 region has 15 residues. Here the CDR3 reads CASSTYLQGRAEAFF. CDR3 sequence (DNA): TGTGCCAGCAGTACTTACTTACAGGGGAGGGCTGAAGCTTTCTTT.

The chain has TRBV28 and TRBJ1-2; D is possibly TRBD1 (5 bases). The V gene lost 2 bases and the J gene lost 4 bases, with 11 bases spanning the gap. The germline V gene has CDR1 MDHEN and CDR2 SYDVKM. The CDR3 covers 14 residues. Here the CDR3 DNA reads TGTGCCAGCAGTTTAACAGATGGGGGCTATGGCTACACCTTC. Residues: CASSLTDGGYGYTF.